A selection of T cell receptor beta chains follows, all from one sample in a study of shared clonotypes between healthy human individuals. Repertoires were generated with immunoSEQ multiplex PCR, while TCRdb's copy carries only in-frame clones and drops some. Among 950,000 to 1,300,000 clones listed, more than 60% were seen once. The sample was memory CD4+ T cells sorted from blood. The receptors stem from a man between 18 and 29 years old in good health. Both conserved end residues are part of each CDR3. The D gene is left open where the match is weak. Some rows mark clone size as missing; the rest say once, few, many or name a class of expanded clone.

V gene: TRBV5-5; clone size: NA; J gene: TRBJ1-5; D gene: NA; CDR3 DNA: TGTGCCAGCAGCTATGGGCCAAATAGCAATCAGCCCCAGCATTTT; CDR3 protein: CASSYGPNSNQPQHF
V gene: TRBV6-1; clone size: NA; J gene: TRBJ2-3; D gene: TRBD1; CDR3 DNA: TGTGCCAGCAGTGATTACAGGGGGCCATCGGCAGATACGCAGTATTTT; CDR3 protein: CASSDYRGPSADTQYF
V gene: TRBV14; clone size: NA; J gene: TRBJ2-7; D gene: NA; CDR3 DNA: TGTGCCAGCAGCCAGGGACACGCCTTTGCGGACTACGAGCAGTACTTC; CDR3 protein: CASSQGHAFADYEQYF
V gene: TRBV11-2; clone size: once; J gene: TRBJ1-1; D gene: NA; CDR3 DNA: TGTGCCAGCAGCTTAGATATTAGATGGGCTTTCTTT; CDR3 protein: CASSLDIRWAFF
V gene: TRBV15; clone size: NA; J gene: TRBJ2-2; D gene: NA; CDR3 DNA: TGTGCCACCGGCAAAATAAACGTACCCGGGGAGCTGTTTTTT; CDR3 protein: CATGKINVPGELFF
V gene: TRBV21-1; clone size: NA; J gene: TRBJ2-7; D gene: NA; CDR3 DNA: TGTGCCAGCAGCAAACTCGGGTCGCAGTACTTC; CDR3 protein: CASSKLGSQYF
V gene: TRBV9; clone size: NA; J gene: TRBJ2-5; D gene: NA; CDR3 DNA: TGTGCCAGCAGCGTATCTAGTACCCTAGAGACCCAGTACTTC; CDR3 protein: CASSVSSTLETQYF
V gene: TRBV19; clone size: NA; J gene: TRBJ2-5; D gene: NA; CDR3 DNA: TGTGCCAGTACCAGAACACACCCAGGGACCCAGTACTTC; CDR3 protein: CASTRTHPGTQYF
V gene: TRBV6-5; clone size: NA; J gene: TRBJ2-2; D gene: NA; CDR3 DNA: TGTGCCAGCAGTTACGGCCAAATCGGCACCGGGGAGCTGTTTTTT; CDR3 protein: CASSYGQIGTGELFF
V gene: TRBV6-1; clone size: NA; J gene: TRBJ2-4; D gene: NA; CDR3 DNA: TGTGCCAGCAATGTCCCTCGGGACATTCAGTACTTC; CDR3 protein: CASNVPRDIQYF
V gene: TRBV10-3; clone size: NA; J gene: TRBJ1-2; D gene: TRBD1; CDR3 DNA: TGTGCCATCAGTCCGCTGACAGGGAACTATGGCTACACCTTC; CDR3 protein: CAISPLTGNYGYTF
V gene: TRBV27; clone size: NA; J gene: TRBJ2-7; D gene: NA; CDR3 DNA: TGTGCCAGCAGTTTAAATGGGCCAGCCCCTTACGAGCAGTACTTC; CDR3 protein: CASSLNGPAPYEQYF
V gene: TRBV29-1; clone size: NA; J gene: TRBJ2-7; D gene: NA; CDR3 DNA: TGCAGCGCTAAGGCGAGGAGCTCCTACGAGCAGTACTTC; CDR3 protein: CSAKARSSYEQYF
V gene: TRBV7-8; clone size: once; J gene: TRBJ2-2; D gene: TRBD1; CDR3 DNA: TGTGCCAGCAGCCTTGGGACAGGGAGTTCCGGGGAGCTGTTTTTT; CDR3 protein: CASSLGTGSSGELFF
V gene: TRBV7-2; clone size: once; J gene: TRBJ2-3; D gene: NA; CDR3 DNA: TGTGCCAGCAGCTTCGACGGGAGTCGGGCAGATACGCAGTATTTT; CDR3 protein: CASSFDGSRADTQYF
V gene: TRBV5-1; clone size: NA; J gene: TRBJ2-5; D gene: NA; CDR3 DNA: TGCGCCAGCAGCTTGGCCGGCAAGGGGAGGCAAGAGACCCAGTACTTC; CDR3 protein: CASSLAGKGRQETQYF
V gene: TRBV28; clone size: NA; J gene: TRBJ1-2; D gene: NA; CDR3 DNA: TGTGCCAGCAGGGGTTTTAAGGGGCGCTATGGCTACACCTTC; CDR3 protein: CASRGFKGRYGYTF
V gene: TRBV4-3; clone size: NA; J gene: TRBJ2-2; D gene: TRBD2; CDR3 DNA: TGCGCCAGCAGCCGAGAGACTAGCGGGAGTTCCGGGGAGCTGTTTTTT; CDR3 protein: CASSRETSGSSGELFF
V gene: TRBV5-1; clone size: NA; J gene: TRBJ1-3; D gene: NA; CDR3 DNA: TGCGCCACACGACCCGCCTCTGGAAACACCATATATTTT; CDR3 protein: CATRPASGNTIYF
V gene: TRBV19; clone size: NA; J gene: TRBJ2-3; D gene: TRBD1; CDR3 DNA: TGTGCCAGTAGTACGCAGGGACAGAGCCCCACAGATACGCAGTATTTT; CDR3 protein: CASSTQGQSPTDTQYF
V gene: TRBV18; clone size: NA; J gene: TRBJ1-1; D gene: NA; CDR3 DNA: TGTGCCAGCTCACCATTGGCGGGGACAACTGAAGCTTTCTTT; CDR3 protein: CASSPLAGTTEAFF
V gene: TRBV6-1; clone size: NA; J gene: TRBJ1-5; D gene: NA; CDR3 DNA: TGTGCCAGCAGCGACAGCGGAAATCAGCCCCAGCATTTT; CDR3 protein: CASSDSGNQPQHF
V gene: TRBV28; clone size: NA; J gene: TRBJ1-2; D gene: NA; CDR3 DNA: TGTGCCAGCAGTTTATCGACCCTGGGCTATGGCTACACCTTC; CDR3 protein: CASSLSTLGYGYTF
V gene: TRBV5-1; clone size: NA; J gene: TRBJ1-2; D gene: NA; CDR3 DNA: TGCGCCAGCAGCTTGGCCCCAGCGGACACCCAAACGGCCTATGGCTACACCTTC; CDR3 protein: CASSLAPADTQTAYGYTF
V gene: TRBV7-2; clone size: NA; J gene: TRBJ1-1; D gene: TRBD1; CDR3 DNA: TGTGCCAGCAGCCTACTGGGACAGTCCTTCGGGGCTTTCTTT; CDR3 protein: CASSLLGQSFGAFF
V gene: TRBV5-1; clone size: NA; J gene: TRBJ2-6; D gene: NA; CDR3 DNA: TGCGCCAGCAGCTTGGGGTTGATCTCTGGGGCCAACGTCCTGACTTTC; CDR3 protein: CASSLGLISGANVLTF
V gene: TRBV4-1; clone size: NA; J gene: TRBJ1-4; D gene: NA; CDR3 DNA: TGCGCCAGCAGTCAAGCCGGGACATGGGACGAAAAACTGTTTTTT; CDR3 protein: CASSQAGTWDEKLFF
V gene: TRBV1; clone size: few; J gene: TRBJ1-1; D gene: NA; CDR3 DNA: NA; CDR3 protein: CTSSKEWGLGAFF
V gene: TRBV27; clone size: once; J gene: TRBJ2-7; D gene: NA; CDR3 DNA: TGTGCCAGCAGTTTTCTCCCGCCGAAACACAGGGTAGGTTCCTACGAGCAGTACTTC; CDR3 protein: CASSFLPPKHRVGSYEQYF
V gene: TRBV6-6; clone size: NA; J gene: TRBJ2-7; D gene: NA; CDR3 DNA: TGTGCCAGCGTCACTAGGGGTTACGAGCAGTACTTC; CDR3 protein: CASVTRGYEQYF
V gene: TRBV7-9; clone size: NA; J gene: TRBJ1-6; D gene: NA; CDR3 DNA: TGTGCCAGCAACCCCTCGTTGGGTTCACCCCTCCACTTT; CDR3 protein: CASNPSLGSPLHF
V gene: TRBV6-5; clone size: once; J gene: TRBJ2-2; D gene: NA; CDR3 DNA: TGTGCCAGCGGGAACACCGGGGAGCTGTTTTTT; CDR3 protein: CASGNTGELFF
V gene: TRBV7-9; clone size: NA; J gene: TRBJ2-1; D gene: NA; CDR3 DNA: TGTGCCAGCAGCTTACAGGGGAATCTTTGGAATGAGCAGTTCTTC; CDR3 protein: CASSLQGNLWNEQFF
V gene: TRBV18; clone size: NA; J gene: TRBJ1-2; D gene: NA; CDR3 DNA: TGTGCCAGCTCACTGGAGGGCTCGGACTATGGCTACACCTTC; CDR3 protein: CASSLEGSDYGYTF
V gene: TRBV18; clone size: NA; J gene: TRBJ1-2; D gene: TRBD1; CDR3 DNA: TGTGCCAGCTCACCGACATCCAGGGGGCAGATCTATGGCTACACCTTC; CDR3 protein: CASSPTSRGQIYGYTF
V gene: TRBV5-1; clone size: few; J gene: TRBJ1-2; D gene: NA; CDR3 DNA: TGTGCCAGCAGCTTGAGGGATGACTACACCTTC; CDR3 protein: CASSLRDDYTF
V gene: TRBV5-1; clone size: NA; J gene: TRBJ2-3; D gene: TRBD2; CDR3 DNA: TGCGCCAGCAGCTCTAGCGGGAGCCGCACAGATACGCAGTATTTT; CDR3 protein: CASSSSGSRTDTQYF
V gene: TRBV5-1; clone size: NA; J gene: TRBJ2-1; D gene: NA; CDR3 DNA: TGCGCCAGCCTGGCAGGGGATCCCGCCTACAATGAGCAGTTCTTC; CDR3 protein: CASLAGDPAYNEQFF
V gene: TRBV7-2; clone size: NA; J gene: TRBJ2-7; D gene: NA; CDR3 DNA: TGTGCCAGCAGCTCGGGGTGGGGTTACGAGCAGTACTTC; CDR3 protein: CASSSGWGYEQYF
V gene: TRBV30; clone size: NA; J gene: TRBJ2-5; D gene: NA; CDR3 DNA: TGTGCCTGGAGTAGGGGAGACCAAGAGACCCAGTACTTC; CDR3 protein: CAWSRGDQETQYF
V gene: TRBV4-2; clone size: NA; J gene: TRBJ2-7; D gene: TRBD2; CDR3 DNA: TGTGCCAGCAGCCAAGATCTCGTTAGGGCGGGAGGATACTACGAGCAGTACTTC; CDR3 protein: CASSQDLVRAGGYYEQYF
V gene: TRBV28; clone size: NA; J gene: TRBJ1-4; D gene: NA; CDR3 DNA: TGTGCCAGCAGATTCCCGTCTAATGAAAAACTGTTTTTT; CDR3 protein: CASRFPSNEKLFF
V gene: TRBV7-8; clone size: NA; J gene: TRBJ1-5; D gene: NA; CDR3 DNA: TGTGCCAGCAGCTTAATAAAGGGGACGTACAATCAGCCCCAGCATTTT; CDR3 protein: CASSLIKGTYNQPQHF
V gene: TRBV5-1; clone size: NA; J gene: TRBJ2-7; D gene: TRBD2; CDR3 DNA: TGCGCCAGCAGCCCGGGGGGGACATCGGGTTCCTACGAGCAGTACTTC; CDR3 protein: CASSPGGTSGSYEQYF
V gene: TRBV28; clone size: NA; J gene: TRBJ1-4; D gene: NA; CDR3 DNA: TGTGCCAGCATATCGACAGCTCTTCGTGAAAAACTGTTTTTT; CDR3 protein: CASISTALREKLFF
V gene: TRBV28; clone size: NA; J gene: TRBJ2-7; D gene: NA; CDR3 DNA: TGTGCCAGCAGTGCCCCCGGGACCGAGTCCTACGAGCAGTACTTC; CDR3 protein: CASSAPGTESYEQYF
V gene: TRBV6-5; clone size: few; J gene: TRBJ1-5; D gene: NA; CDR3 DNA: TGTGCCAGCAGTTACTTGCCAGTAAGCAATCAGCCCCAGCATTTT; CDR3 protein: CASSYLPVSNQPQHF
V gene: TRBV18; clone size: NA; J gene: TRBJ1-1; D gene: TRBD1; CDR3 DNA: TGTGCCAGCTCACGGGGACAGGGCCGGGAAAACACTGAAGCTTTCTTT; CDR3 protein: CASSRGQGRENTEAFF
V gene: TRBV4-3; clone size: NA; J gene: TRBJ2-2; D gene: NA; CDR3 DNA: TGCGCCAGCAGCCACAACACCGGGGAGCTGTTTTTT; CDR3 protein: CASSHNTGELFF
V gene: TRBV29-1; clone size: few; J gene: TRBJ2-1; D gene: NA; CDR3 DNA: TGCAGCGGCGACCTCGGGTCCCAAGCCTACAATGAGCAGTTCTTC; CDR3 protein: CSGDLGSQAYNEQFF
V gene: TRBV4-1; clone size: many; J gene: TRBJ2-2; D gene: NA; CDR3 DNA: TGCGCCAGCAGCCAAGAACCGCTTCCTAACACCGGGGAGCTGTTTTTT; CDR3 protein: CASSQEPLPNTGELFF
V gene: TRBV7-2; clone size: NA; J gene: TRBJ2-7; D gene: TRBD2; CDR3 DNA: TGTGCCAGCAGCCTCGCAGCGGGGGGAAGGGAGCAGTACTTC; CDR3 protein: CASSLAAGGREQYF